A selection of T cell receptor beta chains follows, all from one sample in a study of regulatory T cells in long-lasting Graves disease. TCRdb passed the multiplex PCR reads through MiXCR, listing each CDR3 protein once. The sample lists hundreds of thousands of distinct CDR3 sequences, about 12% occurring once. The sample also formed part of further work on T cells in Graves' hyperthyroidism and ophthalmopathy.

The material sequenced was peripheral blood mononuclear cells (PBMCs), taken at new diagnosis, from a patient treated with antithyroid drugs. The receptors originated from a woman aged 25 to 39 with Graves disease. Both conserved end residues are part of each CDR3. Fields, in order: CDR3 DNA, CDR3 protein, J gene, clone size, V gene, D gene. The D gene is left open where the match is weak. Some rows mark clone size as missing; the rest say once, few, many or name a class of expanded clone.

DNA: TGTGCCAGCAGCTTGACAGAGATTCAAGAGACCCAGTACTTC; CDR3: CASSLTEIQETQYF; J: TRBJ2-5; size: many; V: TRBV11-2; D: -
DNA: TGCAGTGCCGACCTTGGCGCTAACTATGGCTACACCTTC; CDR3: CSADLGANYGYTF; J: TRBJ1-2; size: many; V: TRBV20-1; D: -
DNA: TGCAGTGTTACACCGGGACTAGCAGGGATAGATACGCAGTATTTT; CDR3: CSVTPGLAGIDTQYF; J: TRBJ2-3; size: -; V: TRBV20-1; D: TRBD2
DNA: TGTGCCAGCAGCCCTGGGGGGGACCTCTATGGCTACACCTTC; CDR3: CASSPGGDLYGYTF; J: TRBJ1-2; size: -; V: TRBV9; D: -
DNA: TGTGCCAGCGGATCGAACAGGGATTTTCAGCCCCAGCATTTT; CDR3: CASGSNRDFQPQHF; J: TRBJ1-5; size: few; V: TRBV6-2/TRBV6-3; D: -
DNA: TGTGCCAGCAGCGCACGATATGCAACTAATGAAAAACTGTTTTTT; CDR3: CASSARYATNEKLFF; J: TRBJ1-4; size: many; V: TRBV11-2; D: -
DNA: TGTGCCAGCAGCTTATGGACTATTCCTGAGACCCAGTACTTC; CDR3: CASSLWTIPETQYF; J: TRBJ2-5; size: few; V: TRBV7-8; D: -
DNA: TGTGCCAGCAGTTACTCGCAGGGTGCAAACACCGGGGAGCTGTTTTTT; CDR3: CASSYSQGANTGELFF; J: TRBJ2-2; size: many; V: TRBV6-5; D: -
DNA: TGTGCCAGCGGACTAGGACGCAGGGATGGCTACACCTTC; CDR3: CASGLGRRDGYTF; J: TRBJ1-2; size: many; V: TRBV2; D: -
DNA: TGTGCCAGCAGCTTGTGGCAGCTGAACACTGAAGCTTTCTTT; CDR3: CASSLWQLNTEAFF; J: TRBJ1-1; size: many; V: TRBV5-5; D: -
DNA: TGCAGCGCCTACACGGGGGGTGAAAAACTGTTTTTT; CDR3: CSAYTGGEKLFF; J: TRBJ1-4; size: -; V: TRBV29-1; D: -
DNA: TGTGCCAGCAGTGAAGCGCTGGGCATCCGGGAGCTGTTTTTT; CDR3: CASSEALGIRELFF; J: TRBJ2-2; size: many; V: TRBV2; D: -
DNA: TGTGCCAGCAGCTGGACAGGGGTGTGGGGAAACACCATATATTTT; CDR3: CASSWTGVWGNTIYF; J: TRBJ1-3; size: few; V: TRBV7-9; D: TRBD1
DNA: TGCAGTGCTAGAGATTCCGGGGGAGAGGAAAAACTGTTTTTT; CDR3: CSARDSGGEEKLFF; J: TRBJ1-4; size: -; V: TRBV20-1; D: -
DNA: TGTGCCACCAGTGACGGGACTAGCGGTTTGGGAGAGCAGTACTTC; CDR3: CATSDGTSGLGEQYF; J: TRBJ2-7; size: -; V: TRBV24-1; D: TRBD2
DNA: TGTGCCAGCGCGATGGACAGGGGGAGGCAGCCCCAGCATTTT; CDR3: CASAMDRGRQPQHF; J: TRBJ1-5; size: many; V: TRBV6-1; D: TRBD1
DNA: TGTGCCACTTACCCGGGACTAGCCCTAAGCTCCTACGATGAGCAGTTCTTC; CDR3: CATYPGLALSSYDEQFF; J: TRBJ2-1; size: -; V: TRBV19; D: TRBD2
DNA: TGTGCCAGCACCTTGTCTAATGAAAAACTGTTTTTT; CDR3: CASTLSNEKLFF; J: TRBJ1-4; size: many; V: TRBV12-3/TRBV12-4; D: -
DNA: TGTGCCAGCAATGCCACCGGGACGGAAGAGACCCAGTACTTC; CDR3: CASNATGTEETQYF; J: TRBJ2-5; size: -; V: TRBV6-4; D: -
DNA: TGTGCCAGCAGTGAAGTGGACAGGGGGCCCTACGAGCAGTACTTC; CDR3: CASSEVDRGPYEQYF; J: TRBJ2-7; size: many; V: TRBV2; D: TRBD1
DNA: TGTGCCAGCAGTTACGGGATAGACAGTGAAGCTTTCTTT; CDR3: CASSYGIDSEAFF; J: TRBJ1-1; size: -; V: TRBV6-5; D: -
DNA: TGTGCCATCAGGAGCAGGTCCAAATACGAGCAGTTCTTC; CDR3: CAIRSRSKYEQFF; J: TRBJ2-1; size: many; V: TRBV10-3; D: -